This entry lists 18 T cell receptor beta chains sequenced from one sample in a study of cytomegalovirus exposure and HLA in healthy donors. Primers for the PCR totalled 60 Vbeta and 13 Jbeta. Profiled with immunoSEQ multiplex PCR; TCRdb holds only in-frame clones, not every one. Among under 200,000 clones listed, around 65% were seen once. Sequencing was carried out using PBMCs. The receptors were gathered from a woman between 40 and 55 years old in good health and CMV-seropositive.

The chain carries TRBV2 and TRBJ1-2; D remains ambiguous. Trimming stripped 4 bases from V and 8 bases from J, with 14 bases between. Germline V gene sequence: CDR1 SNHLY, CDR2 FYNNEI. CDR3 length: 13 residues. The CDR3 here is CASSGDGGGGYTF. CDR3 coding DNA: TGTGCCAGCAGTGGCGACGGTGGAGGGGGCTACACCTTC.

The V call is TRBV5-1, the J call TRBJ1-1; tentative D call: TRBD1 (6 bases). The germline V and J ends were trimmed by 0 bases and 4 bases, with 10 bases remaining between them. Germline V gene sequence: CDR1 SGHRS, CDR2 YFSETQ. The CDR3 has 14 residues. The CDR3 protein is CASSLGTVGTEAFF. CDR3 bases: TGCGCCAGCAGCTTGGGGACAGTGGGCACTGAAGCTTTCTTT.

This clone came up a few times. V gene TRBV29-1 combines with J gene TRBJ1-2, with TRBD1 matching over 7 bases. CDR1 is SQVTM and CDR2 is ANQGSEA in the germline V gene. This CDR3 is 15 amino acids long. Germline trimming cut 0 bases from V and 4 bases from J; bases unmatched to any gene: 8. This CDR3 reads CSVEDGRGDLYGYTF. The CDR3 bases are TGCAGCGTTGAAGACGGCAGGGGGGACCTCTATGGCTACACCTTC.

This clone was observed a few times. CDR3 in amino acids: CASSLAGTQETQYF. The CDR3 nucleotides read TGCGCCAGCAGTCTTGCGGGGACTCAAGAGACCCAGTACTTC. This chain joins TRBV10-2 and TRBJ2-5, with a tentative D call TRBD2 (6 bases). CDR3 length: 14 residues. V gave up 5 bases and J gave up 2 bases, with 12 bases separating them. In germline, CDR1 is WSHSY, CDR2 SAAADI.

The count of this clone is one. V is TRBV9 and J is TRBJ2-2; 9 bases are shared with TRBD1. Germline loops: CDR1 SGDLS, CDR2 YYNGEE. The CDR3 totals 15 residues. V shed 4 bases and J 3 bases; nucleotides not matched to a gene: 4. The CDR3 DNA reads TGTGCCAGCAGCCCTCGGACAGGGGACACCGGGGAGCTGTTTTTT. It translates to CASSPRTGDTGELFF. Filled out from reference TRBV9 and TRBJ2-2, the complete variable domain reads DSGVTQTPKHLITATGQRVTLRCSPRSGDLSVYWYQQSLDQGLQFLIQYYNGEERAKGNILERFSAQQFPDLHSELNLSSLELGDSALYFCASSPRTGDTGELFFGEGSRLTVL.

V usage is TRBV4-1 and J usage is TRBJ2-4; no firm D call. Trimming stripped 0 bases from V and 0 bases from J, with 12 bases between. This CDR3 spans 17 amino acids. Germline lookup yields CDR1 MGHRA and CDR2 YSYEKL. In nucleotides, the CDR3 is TGCGCCAGCAGCCAAGATCGGCAGGAAATAGCCAAAAACATTCAGTACTTC. This codes for CASSQDRQEIAKNIQYF.

The V call is TRBV9, the J call TRBJ2-7; 8 bases line up with TRBD2. The CDR3 contains 13 residues. Trimming took 7 bases from V and 6 from J; bases not matched to a gene: 9. Germline V gene sequence: CDR1 SGDLS, CDR2 YYNGEE. The CDR3 loop reads CASGEGGRSEQYF. The CDR3 DNA follows: TGTGCCAGCGGAGAAGGCGGGAGGTCCGAGCAGTACTTC.

This clone appeared a few times. The chain is built from TRBV5-1 and TRBJ2-5, with D maybe TRBD1 (6 bases). Trimming stripped 3 bases from V and 4 bases from J, with 10 bases between. Germline loops: CDR1 SGHRS, CDR2 YFSETQ. The CDR3 totals 13 residues. Written as DNA, the CDR3 is TGCGCCAGCAGCTGGGACATGGGAGAGACCCAGTACTTC. This sequence encodes CASSWDMGETQYF.

DNA of the CDR3: TGTGCCAGCAGCGATGTAGCGGGAGACGCGACAGATACGCAGTATTTT. It yields the protein CASSDVAGDATDTQYF. This chain links TRBV5-4 with TRBJ2-3, with 9 bases matching TRBD2. Germline V gene lookup returns CDR1 SGHNT and CDR2 YYREEE (reference sequence). Trimming cost V 4 bases and J 3 bases; bases outside gene matches: 9. The CDR3 loop spans 16 amino acids. The variable domain in full, completed from reference TRBV5-4 and TRBJ2-3, reads ETGVTQSPTHLIKTRGQQVTLRCSSQSGHNTVSWYQQALGQGPQFIFQYYREEENGRGNFPPRFSGLQFPNYSSELNVNALELDDSALYLCASSDVAGDATDTQYFGPGTRLTVL.

V is TRBV9 and J is TRBJ2-2; maybe TRBD1 (5 bases). This CDR3 has 13 amino acids. The V and J ends lost 3 bases and 5 bases respectively, with 8 bases between them. From germline, CDR1 is SGDLS and CDR2 YYNGEE. The CDR3 sequence: CASSGGLTGELFF. The CDR3 DNA sequence: TGTGCCAGCAGCGGGGGCCTAACCGGGGAGCTGTTTTTT.

V and J are TRBV19 and TRBJ2-1; TRBD2 matches 9 bases. V shed 3 bases, J shed 8 bases, and the junction held 8 bases outside the gene matches. Germline loops: CDR1 LNHDA, CDR2 SQIVND (reference sequence). This CDR3 comprises 15 residues. CDR3 bases: TGTGCCAGTAGTATCCTTAGCGGGAGTGACGATGAGCAGTTCTTC. Its protein product is CASSILSGSDDEQFF.

The CDR3 loop is CSVGGFTEAFF. CDR3 nucleotides: TGCAGCGTTGGAGGATTCACTGAAGCTTTCTTT. The chain joins TRBV29-1 to TRBJ1-1, with D uncertain. V dropped 4 bases and J dropped 4 bases, with 7 bases sitting between them. Germline CDR1 reads SQVTM; CDR2 reads ANQGSEA. The CDR3 length is 11 residues.

This clone was observed a few times. This chain links TRBV5-1 with TRBJ1-6; TRBD1 might be the D (6 bases). Germline V gene lookup returns CDR1 SGHRS and CDR2 YFSETQ. Trimming removed 3 bases at V and 5 bases at J, with 12 bases between. The CDR3 spans 15 residues. The CDR3 reads CASSSDTGNNSPLHF. CDR3 bases: TGCGCCAGCAGCTCAGATACAGGGAATAATTCACCCCTCCACTTT.

The CDR3: CASTQLGFYGYTF. The CDR3 DNA reads as TGTGCCAGTACCCAACTAGGATTTTATGGCTACACCTTC. The genes are TRBV19 and TRBJ1-2; D call uncertain. Germline values: CDR1 LNHDA, CDR2 SQIVND (reference sequence). V lost 7 bases and J lost 5, with 14 bases in between. The CDR3 runs to 13 residues. Supplemented by reference TRBV19 and TRBJ1-2, the full variable domain reads DGGITQSPKYLFRKEGQNVTLSCEQNLNHDAMYWYRQDPGQGLRLIYYSQIVNDFQKGDIAEGYSVSREKKESFPLTVTSAQKNPTAFYLCASTQLGFYGYTFGSGTRLTVV.

The rearrangement uses TRBV5-5 and TRBJ1-6; D is uncertain. Trimming cost V 1 base and J 10 bases, with 9 bases left between them. Germline lookup yields CDR1 SGHKS and CDR2 YYEKEE (reference sequence). This CDR3 region has 13 residues. Here the CDR3 DNA reads TGTGCCAGCAGCTTGTGGGAGTACTCACCCCTCCACTTT. This codes for CASSLWEYSPLHF.

In its sample, this clone was seen once. The chain joins TRBV7-9 to TRBJ2-1; 7 bases align to TRBD1. Germline CDR1 is SEHNR and CDR2 is FQNEAQ (reference sequence). The CDR3 contains 13 residues. The V segment lost 3 bases and the J segment 8 bases; nucleotides outside the gene matches: 4. The CDR3 DNA reads TGTGCCAGCAGCTTTCGGACAGGAGATGAGCAGTTCTTC. Encoded protein: CASSFRTGDEQFF.

The chain is built from TRBV29-1 and TRBJ2-2; unclear D gene. This CDR3 contains 13 residues. Germline lookup yields CDR1 SQVTM and CDR2 ANQGSEA. The V end was cut by 4 bases, the J end by 6 bases, with 12 bases between. The CDR3 bases are TGCAGCGTTGTTCAGGCACAGTCCGGGGAGCTGTTTTTT. Protein: CSVVQAQSGELFF.

The V call is TRBV2, the J call TRBJ2-5, with 9 bases lining up with TRBD1. CDR1 is SNHLY, CDR2 FYNNEI, per germline. V gave up 0 bases and J gave up 0 bases; unmatched junction bases: 8. CDR3 length: 18 residues. Written as DNA, the CDR3 is TGTGCCAGCAGTGAAGCGCTTCTGGGACAGGGTGACCAAGAGACCCAGTACTTC. Its translation: CASSEALLGQGDQETQYF.